The following is a TCR beta chain sequence with its context. No antigen is known for it. A lack of ophthalmopathy progression within 18 months defined stable Graves' hyperthyroidism. Disease duration under 2 months; hyperthyroidism patients were aged 18 to 65. Extraction of PBMCs used roughly 9.3 ml of fresh peripheral blood. This entry comes from a study of T cells in Graves' hyperthyroidism and ophthalmopathy. Germline CDR1 reads SQVTM; CDR2 reads ANQGSEA. J gave up 3 bases and V 5 bases, and 8 bases lay outside the gene matches. This CDR3 contains 15 residues. Points from the study as a whole: Expanded thyroid clonotypes (above 0.001) were mostly also found in blood.

TCR beta CDR3 regions were amplified from RNA transcripts. The HTBI set primed first-round TCR CDR3 RT-PCR. TCRdb re-called the multiplex PCR reads through MiXCR, storing one row per CDR3 protein. The sample consists of about 700,000 distinct CDR3 sequences, around 13% of them appearing once. Specimen: blood. The genes are TRBV29-1 and TRBJ2-5; 11 bases line up with TRBD1. This receptor was identified in a woman aged 18 to 35 with Graves' hyperthyroidism. The CDR3 is CSVQNPGQGEETQYF. The CDR3 nucleotides read TGCAGCGTTCAAAACCCGGGACAGGGGGAAGAGACCCAGTACTTC.